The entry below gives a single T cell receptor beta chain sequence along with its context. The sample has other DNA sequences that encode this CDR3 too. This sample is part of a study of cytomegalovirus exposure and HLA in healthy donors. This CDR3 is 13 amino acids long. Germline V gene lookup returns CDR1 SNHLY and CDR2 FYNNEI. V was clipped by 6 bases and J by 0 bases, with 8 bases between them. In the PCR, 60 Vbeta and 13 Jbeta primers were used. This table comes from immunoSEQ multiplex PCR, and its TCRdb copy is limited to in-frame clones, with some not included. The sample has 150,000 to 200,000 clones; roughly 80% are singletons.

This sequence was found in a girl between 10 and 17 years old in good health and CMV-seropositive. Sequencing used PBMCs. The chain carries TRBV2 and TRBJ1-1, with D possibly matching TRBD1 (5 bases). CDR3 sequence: CASRDRMNTEAFF. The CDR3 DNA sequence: TGTGCCAGCAGAGACAGAATGAACACTGAAGCTTTCTTT.